A single sample gave rise to the 29 T cell receptor beta chains below, sequenced in a study of post-analysis software for immune sequencing data. Findings of the study overall: Five or six TRBV segments appeared more often in patients than in controls, and TRBV5-6, TRBV5-1 and TRBV20-1 were among these.

Researchers reported that TCR beta cDNA libraries carried unique molecular identifiers. One entry per CDR3 protein, called by TCRdb with MiXCR from the PCR reads. The sample lists about 210,000 distinct CDR3 sequences, 25% to 30% occurring once. These receptors' antigens are unknown. Material: blood. Receptors were obtained from a girl aged 2-17 years with multiple sclerosis.

This clonotype has at least ten counts. V gene TRBV29-1 combines with J gene TRBJ2-7; D ambiguous. CDR3 size: 14 residues. Germline V gene lookup returns CDR1 SQVTM and CDR2 ANQGSEA. Deletions cut 4 bases from V and 0 bases from J, with 13 bases between. This CDR3 reads CSVVSTAYSYEQYF. In DNA form, the CDR3 reads TGCAGCGTTGTTTCGACTGCCTACTCCTACGAGCAGTACTTC.

J is TRBJ2-1 and V is TRBV15, with D possibly matching TRBD1 (5 bases). This CDR3 contains 14 residues. Deletions cut 1 base from V and 6 bases from J, with 10 bases between. The germline V gene encodes CDR1 LNHNV and CDR2 YYDKDF (reference sequence). The CDR3 DNA reads TGTGCCACCAGCAGAGGTAGGGGCAGCAATGAGCAGTTCTTC. This translates into CATSRGRGSNEQFF.

J is TRBJ1-1 and V is TRBV7-2; D is undetermined. The CDR3 contains 13 residues. Trimming took 5 bases from V and 1 from J, leaving 8 bases between them. Germline values: CDR1 SGHTA, CDR2 FQGNSA. CDR3 sequence (DNA): TGTGCCAGCAGCCAGCAGCCGAACACTGAAGCTTTCTTT. Translation gives CASSQQPNTEAFF.

This clonotype has a count of ten or more. The chain combines TRBV5-1 with TRBJ1-2; D gene uncertain. V gave up 4 bases and J gave up 4 bases, with 26 bases separating them. Germline values: CDR1 SGHRS, CDR2 YFSETQ. The CDR3 totals 18 residues. The CDR3: CASSHEVRAPGGGYGYTF. CDR3 bases: TGCGCCAGCAGCCATGAAGTGAGGGCGCCCGGTGGTGGCTATGGCTACACCTTC.

About this clonotype itself: This may arise from a read error, as a much more abundant clone is one base away. This sequence joins TRBV18 and TRBJ2-1; TRBD2 matches at 12 bases. Germline V gives CDR1 KGHSH, CDR2 LQKENI. This CDR3 has 16 residues. Trimming at V came to 4 bases and at J to 7 bases, leaving 8 bases not matched to a gene. The CDR3 region is CASSQTSGGFANEQFF. The CDR3 nucleotides read TGTGCCAGCTCACAGACTAGCGGGGGTTTTGCGAATGAGCAGTTCTTC.

This clonotype was counted ten times or more. The chain links TRBV18 to TRBJ2-1, with D perhaps matching TRBD1 or TRBD2 (6 bases each). V was clipped by 2 bases and J by 7 bases, with 18 bases between them. CDR1 is KGHSH and CDR2 is LQKENI in the germline V gene. This CDR3 spans 16 amino acids. The CDR3 reads CASSPSFWEGGNEQFF. DNA for the CDR3: TGTGCCAGCTCACCATCGTTCTGGGAAGGGGGGAATGAGCAGTTCTTC.

Details on this clonotype: This sequence may be a read error, since a much larger clone differs from it by one base. The gene calls are TRBV28 and TRBJ2-7; 7 nucleotides match TRBD1. The CDR3 totals 14 residues. Germline V lookup: CDR1 MDHEN, CDR2 SYDVKM. V was pared by 6 bases and J by 4 bases, with 9 bases of the junction left unmatched. CDR3 nucleotide sequence: TGTGCCAGCAGCGCAGCAGGGGGATCGTACGAGCAGTACTTC. Its translation: CASSAAGGSYEQYF.

This clonotype was counted many times. The CDR3 reads CASSQDNGRAREQYF. CDR3 in DNA: TGCGCCAGCAGCCAAGATAACGGGAGGGCCCGTGAGCAGTACTTC. The chain uses TRBV4-1 and TRBJ2-7; 8 bases are a match to TRBD2. Germline V gene lookup returns CDR1 MGHRA and CDR2 YSYEKL. The trim removed 0 bases at V and 7 bases at J, leaving 8 bases unmatched. The CDR3 is 15 amino acids.

The CDR3 reads CASSDRGANTEAFF. CDR3 nucleotides: TGTGCCAGCAGCGACCGGGGGGCGAACACTGAAGCTTTCTTT. The rearrangement links TRBV3-1 to TRBJ1-1; perhaps TRBD1 as D (6 bases). V was shortened by 5 bases and J by 1 base, with 11 bases between the two germline ends. Germline CDR1 and CDR2: LGHDT and YNNKEL (reference sequence). The CDR3 spans 14 residues.

Points on this clonotype: The junction departs from germline at one end; a sequencing error may be responsible. The gene calls are TRBV28 and TRBJ1-5; D may be TRBD1 (5 bases). The CDR3 extends over 15 amino acids. Germline loops: CDR1 MDHEN, CDR2 SYDVKM. The CDR3 region is CASIYGTFVNQLQHF. The DNA of the CDR3 is TGTGCCAGCATTTACGGGACTTTCGTCAATCAGCTCCAGCATTTT.

The chain carries TRBV5-1 and TRBJ2-1; D gene ambiguous. The germline gives CDR1 SGHRS, CDR2 YFSETQ. V lost 0 bases, J lost 8 bases, and 12 bases lay in between. The length of the CDR3 is 14 residues. CDR3 nucleotides: TGCGCCAGCAGCTTGGACCCCCTAGGAGATGAGCAGTTCTTC. It specifies CASSLDPLGDEQFF.

The chain joins TRBV11-2 to TRBJ2-1, with 9 bases lining up with TRBD2. The CDR3 runs to 18 residues. Losses at the gene ends were 2 bases for V and 5 bases for J; bases not matched to a gene: 13. CDR1 and CDR2 (germline): SGHAT, FQNNGV. The CDR3 nucleotides read TGTGCCAGCAGCTTACGAAGGGTGGCTAGCGGGACCCACAATGAGCAGTTCTTC. This sequence encodes CASSLRRVASGTHNEQFF.

This clonotype was counted ten times or more. The CDR3 spells CASSLVELQETQYF. The CDR3 DNA sequence: TGTGCCAGCAGCTTGGTTGAGCTCCAAGAGACCCAGTACTTC. V usage is TRBV5-4 and J usage is TRBJ2-5; D not resolved. Germline-derived CDR1 and CDR2 are SGHNT and YYREEE (reference sequence). Trimming cost V 0 bases and J 1 base, with 7 bases left between them. The CDR3 runs 14 residues.

Notes on this clonotype: A much larger clonotype is one base distant, so this may be a read error. This sequence joins TRBV20-1 and TRBJ2-5; 7 nucleotides agree with TRBD1. Germline values: CDR1 DFQATT, CDR2 SNEGSKA (reference sequence). The CDR3 length is 14 residues. CDR3 loop: CSARNRDSQEAQYF. For the CDR3, the DNA is TGCAGTGCTAGAAACCGGGACAGCCAAGAGGCCCAGTACTTC.

About this clonotype: This clone may be a read error of a much larger clone one base away. The chain is built from TRBV7-2 and TRBJ2-1; D perhaps matches TRBD2 (5 bases). Germline V gives CDR1 SGHTA, CDR2 FQGNSA. This CDR3 has 15 residues. V was cut by 5 bases and J by 0 bases, with 11 bases left in between. The CDR3 spells CASSRGEGSYNEQFF. In DNA form, the CDR3 reads TGTGCCAGCAGCCGGGGTGAGGGCTCCTACAATGAGCAGTTCTTC.

This clonotype was seen repeatedly, ten times or more. The genes are TRBV7-9 and TRBJ2-4; a possible D gene is TRBD1 (6 bases). There are 16 residues in the CDR3. V lost 6 bases and J lost 0, with 15 bases in between. Germline V gene sequence: CDR1 SEHNR, CDR2 FQNEAQ (reference sequence). In nucleotides, the CDR3 is TGTGCCAGCAGGAAACAGGGACAATCAGCCAAAAACATTCAGTACTTC. Translating it yields CASRKQGQSAKNIQYF. Full variable domain (rest looked up from reference TRBV7-9 and TRBJ2-4): DTGVSQNPRHKITKRGQNVTFRCDPISEHNRLYWYRQTLGQGPEFLTYFQNEAQLEKSRLLSDRFSAERPKGSFSTLEIQRTEQGDSAMYLCASRKQGQSAKNIQYFGAGTRLSVL.

This clonotype was recorded at least ten times. This chain uses TRBV4-1 with TRBJ2-7; 12 bases agree with TRBD2. Germline assignment: CDR1 MGHRA and CDR2 YSYEKL. CDR3 length equals 15 residues. Unmatched junction bases numbered 4, after V lost 3 bases and J lost 4 bases. CDR3 protein: CASSQFTSGRYEQYF. The CDR3 nucleotides read TGCGCCAGCAGCCAGTTTACTAGCGGGAGGTACGAGCAGTACTTC.

CDR3 in DNA: TGTGCCATCAGTGAGTCGCCACCCGACACCGGGGAGCTGTTTTTT. Amino acid sequence: CAISESPPDTGELFF. This chain connects TRBV10-3 to TRBJ2-2, with D hard to call. In germline, CDR1 is ENHRY, CDR2 SYGVKD. The CDR3 contains 15 residues. V was trimmed by 0 bases and J by 3 bases, leaving 8 bases between them.

Ten or more counts support this clonotype. The chain carries TRBV6-5 and TRBJ1-6; unclear D gene. Trimming took off 8 bases at V and 8 bases at J, with 7 bases between the two ends. Germline V gene data show CDR1 as MNHEY and CDR2 as SVGAGI. This CDR3 comprises 11 residues. CDR3: CASQIHSPLHF. Here the CDR3 DNA reads TGTGCCAGCCAGATCCATTCACCCCTCCACTTT.

Points on this clonotype: A much larger clone differs from this one at a single base, so this may be a read error. The chain combines TRBV6-6 with TRBJ2-1, with 11 bases aligning to TRBD2. The DNA end lines up better with TRBJ2-7; the J call may be wrong. In germline, CDR1 is MNHNY, CDR2 SVGAGI (reference sequence). The CDR3 loop spans 15 amino acids. This CDR3 is CASKRLAGKWNEQYF. DNA of the CDR3: TGTGCCAGCAAGCGACTAGCGGGAAAGTGGAATGAGCAGTACTTC.

The chain combines TRBV12-3 or TRBV12-4 with TRBJ2-3; possible D gene TRBD2, 7 bases. Trimming cost V 3 bases and J 3 bases, with 10 bases left between them. This CDR3 has 14 amino acids. The CDR3 region is CASSFGGQTDTQYF. In DNA form, the CDR3 reads TGTGCCAGCAGTTTCGGGGGGCAGACAGATACGCAGTATTTT.

This chain's CDR3 is CASSLWGPAGGRNEQFF. CDR3 nucleotide sequence: TGCGCCAGCAGCTTGTGGGGACCGGCGGGGGGGCGGAATGAGCAGTTCTTC. The chain carries TRBV5-1 and TRBJ2-1, with 9 bases matching TRBD2. Germline V gives CDR1 SGHRS, CDR2 YFSETQ. The CDR3 is 17 residues long. Germline trimming cut 1 base from V and 7 bases from J; bases unmatched to any gene: 12.

The chain links TRBV5-6 to TRBJ1-5; tentatively, D is TRBD1 (5 bases). Trimming took off 1 base at V and 4 bases at J, with 12 bases between the two ends. The CDR3 has 15 residues. Germline V gene data show CDR1 as SGHDT and CDR2 as YYEEEE. The CDR3 region is CASSLWGWGNQPQHF. CDR3 nucleotides: TGTGCCAGCAGCTTGTGGGGTTGGGGGAATCAGCCCCAGCATTTT.

This clonotype was picked up many times. V and J are TRBV5-1 and TRBJ2-1, with 10 bases matching TRBD2. Germline values: CDR1 SGHRS, CDR2 YFSETQ. The CDR3 runs 17 residues. Trimming cost V 3 bases and J 1 base; bases outside gene matches: 7. CDR3 loop: CASSSASGSGSYNEQFF. The CDR3 DNA follows: TGCGCCAGCAGCTCGGCTAGCGGGAGTGGGTCCTACAATGAGCAGTTCTTC.

This clonotype appeared a few times. The genes are TRBV20-1 and TRBJ1-5; D gene uncertain. The CDR3 loop spans 13 amino acids. V was trimmed by 3 bases and J by 10 bases, leaving 16 bases between them. Germline V gene sequence: CDR1 DFQATT, CDR2 SNEGSKA (reference sequence). In DNA form, the CDR3 reads TGCAGTGCTAGGAGGGCCCAGCGGGAACCCCAGCATTTT. It translates to CSARRAQREPQHF.

This clonotype was recorded a few times. This rearrangement joins TRBV10-3 to TRBJ2-1; TRBD2 is a possible D gene (6 bases). The J call may be wrong; the DNA end is better matched by TRBJ2-7. CDR3 length: 17 amino acids. The germline V gene encodes CDR1 ENHRY and CDR2 SYGVKD. The CDR3 region is CAISETISGPSYNEQYF. DNA of the CDR3: TGTGCCATCAGTGAGACCATTAGCGGCCCTTCCTACAATGAGCAGTACTTC.

This chain links TRBV27 with TRBJ2-2, with D possibly TRBD1 on 6 matching bases. The CDR3 covers 18 residues. Germline CDR1 and CDR2: MNHEY and SMNVEV (reference sequence). V gave up 2 bases and J gave up 2 bases, with 18 bases separating them. CDR3 DNA: TGTGCCAGCAGTTTAGAGGGTGTGAGGGACACAAACACCGGGGAGCTGTTTTTT. Residues: CASSLEGVRDTNTGELFF.

V gene TRBV30 combines with J gene TRBJ2-1, with D perhaps matching TRBD2 (6 bases). V was pared by 1 base and J by 4 bases, with 14 bases between. CDR1 and CDR2 (germline): GTSNPN, SVGIG (reference sequence). The CDR3 totals 15 residues. CDR3 coding DNA: TGTGCCTGGAGTGAAGGGGCGGGACCGTACAATGAGCAGTTCTTC. The encoded protein is CAWSEGAGPYNEQFF.

The CDR3 region has the DNA TGCGCCAGCGGCAGCGGACAGGGCGTAGGAAGGGGCTACACCTTC. Amino acids: CASGSGQGVGRGYTF. The V and J genes are TRBV5-1 and TRBJ1-2; the match to TRBD1 covers 8 bases. The germline V gene encodes CDR1 SGHRS and CDR2 YFSETQ. This CDR3 contains 15 residues. J gave up 8 bases and V 7 bases, and 16 bases lay outside the gene matches. The variable domain in full, with the rest retrieved from reference TRBV5-1 and TRBJ1-2, is KAGVTQTPRYLIKTRGQQVTLSCSPISGHRSVSWYQQTPGQGLQFLFEYFSETQRNKGNFPGRFSGRQFSNSRSEMNVSTLELGDSALYLCASGSGQGVGRGYTFGSGTRLTVV.